The next 15 T cell receptor beta chains were all read from a single sample in a study of shared clonotypes between healthy human individuals. The method was immunoSEQ multiplex PCR; TCRdb's version includes in-frame clones alone and lacks a portion of them. This table has approximately 2,000,000 clones, around 90% appearing once. Material for sequencing was naive CD4+ T cells from PBMCs. Indicated subset: CD45RA+ positively selected. Receptors were obtained from a man younger than 35 in good health. Some clones in this sample may be carry-over from other donors' samples.

The chain is built from TRBV27 and TRBJ2-7; D uncertain. Trimming shortened V by 8 bases and J by 6 bases, and 11 bases separated the two germline ends. This CDR3 has 11 amino acids. Germline CDR1 reads MNHEY; CDR2 reads SMNVEV (reference sequence). The CDR3 region has the DNA TGTGCCAGCGGGTTGACGGGCGAGCAGTACTTC. Encoded protein: CASGLTGEQYF.

This chain links TRBV6-6 with TRBJ1-1; D gene ambiguous. The germline V gene encodes CDR1 MNHNY and CDR2 SVGAGI (reference sequence). CDR3 length: 13 amino acids. Trimming took 6 bases from V and 2 from J, leaving 10 bases between them. The CDR3 loop reads CASRPDGNTEAFF. The CDR3 DNA follows: TGTGCCAGCAGACCCGACGGAAACACTGAAGCTTTCTTT.

The rearrangement links TRBV5-1 to TRBJ2-5; D call uncertain. Trimming shortened V by 4 bases and J by 1 base, and 5 bases separated the two germline ends. Germline loops: CDR1 SGHRS, CDR2 YFSETQ. The CDR3 has 12 amino acids. CDR3 protein: CASSPPQETQYF. CDR3 nucleotide sequence: TGCGCCAGCAGCCCCCCCCAAGAGACCCAGTACTTC.

The rearrangement links TRBV10-2 to TRBJ1-4; D is uncertain. The germline V and J ends were trimmed by 4 bases and 6 bases, with 9 bases remaining between them. The CDR3 covers 13 residues. Germline loops: CDR1 WSHSY, CDR2 SAAADI. CDR3 region: CASSGKSHEKLFF. For the CDR3, the DNA is TGCGCCAGCAGTGGTAAATCTCATGAAAAACTGTTTTTT.

Points on this clone: At the DNA level, this CDR3 is encoded by other sequences in the same sample as well. V and J are TRBV7-9 and TRBJ2-1; D is unclear. The CDR3 spans 12 residues. Germline V gene sequence: CDR1 SEHNR, CDR2 FQNEAQ (reference sequence). Trimming took 4 bases from V and 3 from J, leaving 4 bases between them. CDR3 nucleotide sequence: TGTGCCAGCAGCTCAATCTACAATGAGCAGTTCTTC. Translated, it gives CASSSIYNEQFF. Full variable domain (missing parts from reference TRBV7-9 and TRBJ2-1): DTGVSQNPRHKITKRGQNVTFRCDPISEHNRLYWYRQTLGQGPEFLTYFQNEAQLEKSRLLSDRFSAERPKGSFSTLEIQRTEQGDSAMYLCASSSIYNEQFFGPGTRLTVL.

The chain carries TRBV5-6 and TRBJ1-2; 7 positions agree with TRBD1. V was pared by 4 bases and J by 3 bases, with 6 bases of the junction left unmatched. The CDR3 contains 14 residues. Germline assignment: CDR1 SGHDT and CDR2 YYEEEE. The CDR3 DNA follows: TGTGCCAGCAGCCATAAGGGGGCTGACTATGGCTACACCTTC. Translated: CASSHKGADYGYTF. The whole variable domain, remainder taken from reference TRBV5-6 and TRBJ1-2, is DAGVTQSPTHLIKTRGQQVTLRCSPKSGHDTVSWYQQALGQGPQFIFQYYEEEERQRGNFPDRFSGHQFPNYSSELNVNALLLGDSALYLCASSHKGADYGYTFGSGTRLTVV.

This clone showed up just once. The same CDR3 also results from other DNA sequences found in this sample. V is TRBV5-1 and J is TRBJ2-1; 10 bases fit TRBD2. Unmatched junction bases numbered 3, after V lost 0 bases and J lost 6 bases. The CDR3 contains 15 residues. Germline assignment: CDR1 SGHRS and CDR2 YFSETQ. CDR3 amino acids: CASSLVVAGGNEQFF. The CDR3 nucleotides are TGCGCCAGCAGCTTGGTGGTAGCGGGAGGCAATGAGCAGTTCTTC.

As concerns this clone: At the DNA level, this CDR3 is encoded by other sequences in the same sample as well. In DNA, the CDR3 is TGCGCCAGCAGCGGACTAGCGAGTTACAATGAGCAGTTCTTC. Amino acids: CASSGLASYNEQFF. V and J are TRBV5-1 and TRBJ2-1, with 9 bases identical to TRBD2. The junction had 3 bases not matched to a gene; V was cut back by 4 bases and J by 4 bases. CDR1 SGHRS and CDR2 YFSETQ come from the germline V gene. The CDR3 sequence is 14 residues long.

The J gene is TRBJ1-2, the V gene TRBV29-1; 7 bases are a match to TRBD1. This CDR3 spans 13 amino acids. CDR1 is SQVTM, CDR2 ANQGSEA, per germline. V trimming: 3 bases; J trimming: 8 bases; junction bases outside the gene matches: 9. DNA for the CDR3: TGCAGCGTTGAGGGGGACAGCTCCGTGGGCTACACCTTC. Translating gives CSVEGDSSVGYTF.

CDR3 loop: CASSGNPTGNTEAFF. Written as DNA, the CDR3 is TGTGCCAGCTCCGGGAACCCGACAGGGAACACTGAAGCTTTCTTT. J is TRBJ1-1 and V is TRBV18; tentative D call: TRBD1 (6 bases). Germline V gene sequence: CDR1 KGHSH, CDR2 LQKENI. V lost 6 bases, J lost 1 base, and 15 bases lay in between. The CDR3 length is 15 residues. The variable domain in full, with the rest retrieved from reference TRBV18 and TRBJ1-1, is NAGVMQNPRHLVRRRGQEARLRCSPMKGHSHVYWYRQLPEEGLKFMVYLQKENIIDESGMPKERFSAEFPKEGPSILRIQQVVRGDSAAYFCASSGNPTGNTEAFFGQGTRLTVV.

The V call is TRBV30, the J call TRBJ2-2; D is uncertain. V was cut by 3 bases and J by 0 bases, with 8 bases left in between. The CDR3 is 14 amino acids. CDR1 and CDR2 (germline): GTSNPN, SVGIG (reference sequence). For the CDR3, the DNA is TGTGCCTGGAGACCGGACCCGAACACCGGGGAGCTGTTTTTT. This gives the protein CAWRPDPNTGELFF.

This chain uses TRBV28 with TRBJ2-1; 7 bases are shared with TRBD2. V lost 6 bases, J lost 7 bases, and 12 bases stayed unmatched. Germline CDR1 and CDR2: MDHEN and SYDVKM. This CDR3 spans 15 amino acids. The CDR3 sequence: CASSQALGGTNEQFF. CDR3 bases: TGTGCCAGCAGCCAAGCCCTGGGAGGGACGAATGAGCAGTTCTTC.

The CDR3 loop is CASSHPSGELFF. DNA of the CDR3: TGTGCCAGCAGCCACCCCTCCGGGGAGCTGTTTTTT. The chain is built from TRBV7-9 and TRBJ2-2; no definite D call. Trimming removed 5 bases from V and 6 bases from J, with 7 bases in between. CDR3 length: 12 amino acids. CDR1 is SEHNR, CDR2 FQNEAQ, per germline (reference sequence). Full variable domain (outside the CDR3, taken from reference TRBV7-9 and TRBJ2-2): DTGVSQNPRHKITKRGQNVTFRCDPISEHNRLYWYRQTLGQGPEFLTYFQNEAQLEKSRLLSDRFSAERPKGSFSTLEIQRTEQGDSAMYLCASSHPSGELFFGEGSRLTVL.

This clone was counted once. The chain uses TRBV4-1 and TRBJ1-4; D unresolved. V was trimmed by 6 bases and J by 0 bases, leaving 14 bases between them. Germline CDR1 is MGHRA and CDR2 is YSYEKL. The length of the CDR3 is 16 residues. In DNA, the CDR3 is TGCGCCAGCAGACACCCTGGCGGAGCAACTAATGAAAAACTGTTTTTT. Encoded protein: CASRHPGGATNEKLFF.

V gene TRBV28 combines with J gene TRBJ1-1, with D unclear. The germline CDR1 and CDR2 sequences are MDHEN and SYDVKM. V lost 3 bases and J lost 11, with 16 bases in between. This CDR3 is built from 13 residues. CDR3 residues: CASSFPVTAAAFF. For the CDR3, the DNA is TGTGCCAGCAGTTTCCCCGTAACAGCCGCGGCTTTCTTT.